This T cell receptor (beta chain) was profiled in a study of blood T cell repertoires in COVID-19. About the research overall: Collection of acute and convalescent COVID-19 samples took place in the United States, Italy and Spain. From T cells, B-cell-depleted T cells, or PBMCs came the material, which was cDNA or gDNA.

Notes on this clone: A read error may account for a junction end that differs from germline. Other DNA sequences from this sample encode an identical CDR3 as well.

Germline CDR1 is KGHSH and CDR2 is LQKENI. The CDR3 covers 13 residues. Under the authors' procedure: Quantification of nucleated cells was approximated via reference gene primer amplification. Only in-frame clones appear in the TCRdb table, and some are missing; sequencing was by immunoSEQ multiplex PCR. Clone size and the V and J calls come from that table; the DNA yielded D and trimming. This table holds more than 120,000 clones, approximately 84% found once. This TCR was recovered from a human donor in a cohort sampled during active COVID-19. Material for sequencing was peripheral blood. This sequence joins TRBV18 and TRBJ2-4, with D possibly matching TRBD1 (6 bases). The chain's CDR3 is CASSPGQTNIQYF. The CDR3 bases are TGTGCCAGCTCACCAGGACAGACGAACATTCAATACTTC.